The rows below give T cell receptor beta chains drawn from one sample of a study of blood T cell repertoires in COVID-19. Here immunoSEQ multiplex PCR was the method, and the copy in TCRdb shows in-frame clones only, minus some. The data contain roughly 200,000 clones, 65% to 90% of them singletons. Sequencing was done on a sample of peripheral blood. The receptor set was obtained from a human donor in a cohort sampled during active COVID-19. Both conserved end residues are part of each CDR3. D genes are given only for firm matches. The size field is filled for only some rows; it gives once, few, many or a size class.

J	D	V	size	DNA	CDR3
TRBJ2-7	TRBD2	TRBV13	NA	TGTGCCAGCAGCTTAATTGGTCTCCGGACTAGCGACTCCTACGAGCAGTACTTC	CASSLIGLRTSDSYEQYF
TRBJ2-7	TRBD1	TRBV7-2	NA	TGTGCCAGCGGAGGACAGGCCTACGAGCAGTACTTC	CASGGQAYEQYF
TRBJ1-3	NA	TRBV10-3	NA	TGTGCCATCAGTGAGACAGGTAACACCGCGAGAGGAAACACCATATATTTT	CAISETGNTARGNTIYF
TRBJ1-6	NA	TRBV5-1	NA	TGCGCCAGCAGTCAGGATCCCTCGGGAAATTCACCCCTCCACTTT	CASSQDPSGNSPLHF
TRBJ2-7	NA	TRBV9	NA	TGTGCCAGCAGCGTAGGGGGGGGCCCCTACGAGCAGTACTTC	CASSVGGGPYEQYF
TRBJ1-2	TRBD1	TRBV6-2/TRBV6-3	NA	TGTGCCAGCAGCCGGACAGGGCTAGGCTACACCTTC	CASSRTGLGYTF
TRBJ1-5	NA	TRBV6-2/TRBV6-3	NA	TGTGCCAGCAGTTACAGGGCGGGTCAGCCCCAGCATTTT	CASSYRAGQPQHF
TRBJ2-3	NA	TRBV10-1	NA	TGCGCCAGCAGTGAGTCAGGGGCAGATACGCAGTATTTT	CASSESGADTQYF
TRBJ2-7	NA	TRBV4-1	many	TGCGCCAGCAGCCATTCTCCCCTGCGACAGTCCATCACCTCCTACGAGCAGTACTTC	CASSHSPLRQSITSYEQYF
TRBJ2-7	TRBD1	TRBV5-1	NA	TGCGCCAGCAGCTTGGAAGGGGGCCCCTACGAGCAGTACTTC	CASSLEGGPYEQYF
TRBJ1-3	NA	TRBV5-8	few	TGTGCCAGCAGCTTGGCCTCCTCTGGAAACACCATATATTTT	CASSLASSGNTIYF
TRBJ2-2	TRBD1	TRBV9	once	TGTGCCAGCAGCGCCTCAACAGGGGCCGGGGAGCTGTTTTTT	CASSASTGAGELFF
TRBJ2-7	NA	TRBV5-6	NA	TGTGCCAGCAGCTCGGGGGGCAGGACCCTATGGTACTTC	CASSSGGRTLWYF
TRBJ2-7	TRBD2	TRBV18	NA	TGTGCCAGCTCCGCGACTAGCGGGAGGTGGTACGAGCAGTACTTC	CASSATSGRWYEQYF
TRBJ2-7	TRBD2	TRBV4-1	NA	TGCGCCAGCAGCCCCTCGGCTAGCGGGGGGGGTACCTACGAGCAGTACTTC	CASSPSASGGGTYEQYF
TRBJ2-7	TRBD1	TRBV9	NA	TGTGCCAGCAGCGTAGCGGGGACAGGGGAGGGCGAGCAGTACTTC	CASSVAGTGEGEQYF
TRBJ2-3	TRBD1	TRBV7-7	NA	TGTGCTAGCAGCTTGGGCAGGGGGCGCGGCGAAGATACGCAGTATTTT	CASSLGRGRGEDTQYF
TRBJ2-7	TRBD2	TRBV6-2/TRBV6-3	NA	TGTGCCAGCAGCCGGCCCGCGGGGGGAGAGCAGTACTTC	CASSRPAGGEQYF
TRBJ1-1	NA	TRBV5-4	NA	TGTGCCAGCAGCTTGGGACAGAGGAACACTGAAGCTTTCTTT	CASSLGQRNTEAFF
TRBJ1-5	NA	TRBV5-4	few	TGTGCCAGCAGCCCAGGGGAAGGAAATCAGCCCCAGCATTTT	CASSPGEGNQPQHF
TRBJ2-7	TRBD2	TRBV2	NA	TGTGCCAGCAGTGAAGCTCTAGCGGGGGCCTCCTACGAGCAGTACTTC	CASSEALAGASYEQYF
TRBJ1-3	NA	TRBV11-2	NA	TGTGCCAGCAGCCCGACAGGAAACACCATATATTTT	CASSPTGNTIYF
TRBJ2-7	TRBD1	TRBV5-5	once	TGTGCCAGCAGCTTGGCAGGGGGCTCCTACGAGCAGTACTTC	CASSLAGGSYEQYF
TRBJ2-1	NA	TRBV7-2	NA	TGTGCCAGCAGAGCTCGAGGGCCATTCTCCTACAATGAGCAGTTCTTC	CASRARGPFSYNEQFF
TRBJ1-6	NA	TRBV5-4	NA	TGTGCCAGCAGCCTGGGGGGCAGGCCCTCCTATAATTCACCCCTCCACTTT	CASSLGGRPSYNSPLHF
TRBJ2-3	TRBD2	TRBV27	NA	TGTGCCAGCAGTCCCTCACTAGCGGGAGGGATCACAGATACGCAGTATTTT	CASSPSLAGGITDTQYF